This T cell receptor (beta chain) appears in the sequencing data of a study of shared clonotypes between healthy human individuals. This clone was recorded only once. The protocol was immunoSEQ multiplex PCR, while the TCRdb copy is restricted to in-frame clones and leaves out a portion. The data contain hundreds of thousands of clones, approximately 95% of them seen just once; the ten biggest clones take up 0.06%. Germline CDR1 and CDR2: SGHKS and YYEKEE (reference sequence). V was shortened by 5 bases and J by 4 bases, with 13 bases between the two germline ends. The CDR3 runs to 13 residues. The source material was naive CD4+ T cells sorted from blood. Subset noted: CD45RA+ positively selected. The genes are TRBV5-5 and TRBJ2-7; unclear D gene. The receptor was isolated from a woman aged 25 to 39 in good health. The CDR3 nucleotides read TGTGCCAGCAGACCCCGACCTCCGTACGAGCAGTACTTC. Protein: CASRPRPPYEQYF. The full variable domain, its missing parts supplied by reference TRBV5-5 and TRBJ2-7, is DAGVTQSPTHLIKTRGQQVTLRCSPISGHKSVSWYQQVLGQGPQFIFQYYEKEERGRGNFPDRFSARQFPNYSSELNVNALLLGDSALYLCASRPRPPYEQYFGPGTRLTVT.